Listed here are 13 T cell receptor beta chains from one sample, sequenced in a study of cytomegalovirus exposure and HLA in healthy donors. 60 Vbeta and 13 Jbeta primers were used in PCR. Some clones are missing from TCRdb's copy, which holds only in-frame ones; the method was immunoSEQ multiplex PCR. The sample holds about 130,000 clones, roughly 75% seen once. Material: PBMCs. These receptors originate from a man aged 25-40 years in good health.

The chain employs TRBV27 and TRBJ2-5, with a weak D call TRBD2 (6 bases). The CDR3 loop spans 13 amino acids. Looked up from germline, CDR1 is MNHEY and CDR2 is SMNVEV (reference sequence). CDR3 in DNA: TGTGCAGCAAGCGGGCCCGCCCAAGAGACCCAGTACTTC. Translating it yields CAASGPAQETQYF.

The chain couples TRBV18 to TRBJ2-2, with D possibly matching TRBD1 (6 bases). Germline V gives CDR1 KGHSH, CDR2 LQKENI. Trimming removed 3 bases from V and 6 bases from J, with 14 bases in between. There are 15 residues in the CDR3. The CDR3 DNA reads TGTGCCAGCTCACCTCCGGGACAATCGGCCGGGGAGCTGTTTTTT. The encoded protein is CASSPPGQSAGELFF.

The chain recombines TRBV7-9 with TRBJ2-4, with D maybe TRBD1 (6 bases). The ends were cut back, 1 base at V and 12 bases at J, with 16 bases in the middle. Germline V gene sequence: CDR1 SEHNR, CDR2 FQNEAQ (reference sequence). The CDR3 contains 14 residues. The CDR3 coding sequence is TGTGCCAGCAGCTTAGGGGGACAAGGGTCCCCTCAGTACTTC. Translating gives CASSLGGQGSPQYF.

V is TRBV4-1 and J is TRBJ2-7, with 7 positions matching TRBD1. The length of the CDR3 is 14 residues. Trimming removed 7 bases from V and 1 base from J; junction bases left unmatched: 7. Germline CDR1 is MGHRA and CDR2 is YSYEKL. CDR3: CASTSTGSSYEQYF. In nucleotides, the CDR3 is TGCGCCAGCACATCGACAGGGTCATCCTACGAGCAGTACTTC.

This chain connects TRBV9 to TRBJ2-5; D perhaps matches TRBD1 (5 bases). Germline CDR1 reads SGDLS; CDR2 reads YYNGEE. The CDR3 totals 11 residues. V gave up 4 bases and J gave up 6 bases, with 7 bases separating them. The CDR3 DNA reads as TGTGCCAGCAGCACAGGTCAGACCCAGTACTTC. Amino acids: CASSTGQTQYF.

The gene calls are TRBV10-3 and TRBJ2-1; possible D gene TRBD2, 6 bases. The CDR3 has 14 residues. Germline CDR1 ENHRY, CDR2 SYGVKD. V dropped 11 bases and J dropped 4 bases, with 18 bases sitting between them. Here the CDR3 reads CASKGGTFYNEQFF. CDR3 in DNA: TGTGCCTCAAAGGGCGGGACCTTTTACAATGAGCAGTTCTTC.

The chain is built from TRBV5-6 and TRBJ1-3; 8 nucleotides align to TRBD1. With 2 bases clipped from V and 4 bases from J, the junction kept 8 bases outside the gene matches. Germline V lookup: CDR1 SGHDT, CDR2 YYEEEE. CDR3 length equals 16 residues. CDR3 bases: TGTGCCAGCAGCTTAGGTGTCCGGACAGGGGGAAACACCATATATTTT. Its protein product is CASSLGVRTGGNTIYF.

The V and J genes are TRBV19 and TRBJ1-2, with 7 nucleotides matching TRBD1. V gave up 3 bases and J gave up 6 bases; unmatched junction bases: 4. The germline gives CDR1 LNHDA, CDR2 SQIVND (reference sequence). The CDR3 runs 13 residues. Here the CDR3 reads CASSIGQGDGYTF. DNA for the CDR3: TGTGCCAGTAGTATCGGCCAGGGGGATGGCTACACCTTC. The complete variable domain, with remaining parts taken from reference TRBV19 and TRBJ1-2, reads DGGITQSPKYLFRKEGQNVTLSCEQNLNHDAMYWYRQDPGQGLRLIYYSQIVNDFQKGDIAEGYSVSREKKESFPLTVTSAQKNPTAFYLCASSIGQGDGYTFGSGTRLTVV.

This chain connects TRBV28 to TRBJ2-2, with D perhaps matching TRBD1 (6 bases). The V gene lost 6 bases and the J gene lost 5 bases, with 13 bases spanning the gap. From germline, CDR1 is MDHEN and CDR2 SYDVKM. This CDR3 spans 14 amino acids. CDR3 nucleotides: TGTGCCAGCAGGGGGACACCCATTACCGGGGAGCTGTTTTTT. Its translation: CASRGTPITGELFF.

The J gene is TRBJ1-1, the V gene TRBV19; 7 nucleotides match TRBD1. V was clipped by 4 bases and J by 4 bases; unmatched bases: 6. This CDR3 region has 14 residues. From germline, CDR1 is LNHDA and CDR2 SQIVND (reference sequence). The CDR3 protein is CASSTTGMGTEAFF. CDR3 DNA: TGTGCCAGTAGTACGACAGGGATGGGCACTGAAGCTTTCTTT. Full variable domain (remainder filled in from reference TRBV19 and TRBJ1-1): DGGITQSPKYLFRKEGQNVTLSCEQNLNHDAMYWYRQDPGQGLRLIYYSQIVNDFQKGDIAEGYSVSREKKESFPLTVTSAQKNPTAFYLCASSTTGMGTEAFFGQGTRLTVV.

The V gene is TRBV7-2, the J gene TRBJ1-1, with D uncertain. CDR1 is SGHTA, CDR2 FQGNSA, per germline. Trimming left V 5 bases short and J 4 bases short, with 20 bases between. CDR3 length: 16 residues. The DNA of the CDR3 is TGTGCCAGCAGCATCCCCCCCTCGCCCGGGATCACTGAAGCTTTCTTT. As protein: CASSIPPSPGITEAFF.

The chain carries TRBV5-5 and TRBJ2-7, with TRBD2 matching 10 bases. The V gene's germline CDR1 is SGHKS and CDR2 YYEKEE (reference sequence). The CDR3 runs to 14 residues. The V gene end was trimmed by 1 base and the J gene end by 4 bases; junction bases not matched to a gene: 2. The CDR3 reads CASSLTSGTYEQYF. For the CDR3, the DNA is TGTGCCAGCAGCTTGACTAGCGGGACGTACGAGCAGTACTTC.

With regard to this clone: Sequence at one end of the junction differs from germline and may be a read error. In DNA form, the CDR3 reads TGTTCCAGCAGCTCCGAGGTCACCGGGGAGCTGTTTTTT. It specifies CSSSSEVTGELFF. The V call is TRBV7-9, the J call TRBJ2-2, with D uncertain. CDR3 length: 13 amino acids. Germline V gene data show CDR1 as SEHNR and CDR2 as FQNEAQ (reference sequence).